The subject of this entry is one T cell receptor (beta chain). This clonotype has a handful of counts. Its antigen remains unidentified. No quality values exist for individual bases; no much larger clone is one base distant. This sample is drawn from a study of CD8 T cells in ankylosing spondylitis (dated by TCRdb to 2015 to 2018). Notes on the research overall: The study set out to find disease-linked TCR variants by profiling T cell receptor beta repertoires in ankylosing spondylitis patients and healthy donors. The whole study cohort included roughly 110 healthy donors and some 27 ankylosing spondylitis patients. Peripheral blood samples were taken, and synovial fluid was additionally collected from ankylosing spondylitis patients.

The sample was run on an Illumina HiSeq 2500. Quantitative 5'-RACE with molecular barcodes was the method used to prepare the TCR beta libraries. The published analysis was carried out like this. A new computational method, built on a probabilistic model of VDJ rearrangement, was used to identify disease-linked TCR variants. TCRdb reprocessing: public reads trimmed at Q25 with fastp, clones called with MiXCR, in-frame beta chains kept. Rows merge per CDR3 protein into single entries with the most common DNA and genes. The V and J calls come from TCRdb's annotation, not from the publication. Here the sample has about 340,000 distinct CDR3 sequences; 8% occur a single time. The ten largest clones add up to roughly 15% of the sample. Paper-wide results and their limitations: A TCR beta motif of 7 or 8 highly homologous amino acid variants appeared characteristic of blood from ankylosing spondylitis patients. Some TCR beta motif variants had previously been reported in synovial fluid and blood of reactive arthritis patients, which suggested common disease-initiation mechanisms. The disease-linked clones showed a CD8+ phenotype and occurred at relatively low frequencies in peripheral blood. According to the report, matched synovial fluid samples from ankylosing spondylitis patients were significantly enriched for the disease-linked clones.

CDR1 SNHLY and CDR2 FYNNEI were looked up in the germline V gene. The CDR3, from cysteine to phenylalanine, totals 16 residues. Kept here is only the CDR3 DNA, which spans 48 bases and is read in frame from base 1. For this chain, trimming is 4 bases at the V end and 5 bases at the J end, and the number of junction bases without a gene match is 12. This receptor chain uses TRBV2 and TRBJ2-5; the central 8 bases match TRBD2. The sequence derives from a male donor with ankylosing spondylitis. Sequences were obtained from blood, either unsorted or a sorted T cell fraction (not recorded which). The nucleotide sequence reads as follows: TGTGCCAGCAGTGGTGCCAAAGGCGGCGGGGGGGAGACCCAGTACTTC. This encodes CASSGAKGGGGETQYF. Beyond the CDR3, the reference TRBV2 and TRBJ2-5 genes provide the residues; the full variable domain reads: EPEVTQTPSHQVTQMGQEVILRCVPISNHLYFYWYRQILGQKVEFLVSFYNNEISEKSEIFDDQFSVERPDGSNFTLKIRSTKLEDSAMYFCASSGAKGGGGETQYFGPGTRLLVL.